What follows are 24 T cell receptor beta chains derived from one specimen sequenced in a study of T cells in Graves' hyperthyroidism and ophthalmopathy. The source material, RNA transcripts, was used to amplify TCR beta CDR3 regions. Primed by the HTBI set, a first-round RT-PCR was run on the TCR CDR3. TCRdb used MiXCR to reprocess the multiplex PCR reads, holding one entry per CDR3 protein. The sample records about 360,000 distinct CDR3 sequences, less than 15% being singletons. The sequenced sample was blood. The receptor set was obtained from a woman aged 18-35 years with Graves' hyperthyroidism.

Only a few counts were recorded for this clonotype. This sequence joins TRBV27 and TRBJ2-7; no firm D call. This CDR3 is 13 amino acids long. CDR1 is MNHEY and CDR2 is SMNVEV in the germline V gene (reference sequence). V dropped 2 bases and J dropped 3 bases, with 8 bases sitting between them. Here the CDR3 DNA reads TGTGCCAGCAGTTTACGAGGCTACTACGAGCAGTACTTC. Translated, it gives CASSLRGYYEQYF.

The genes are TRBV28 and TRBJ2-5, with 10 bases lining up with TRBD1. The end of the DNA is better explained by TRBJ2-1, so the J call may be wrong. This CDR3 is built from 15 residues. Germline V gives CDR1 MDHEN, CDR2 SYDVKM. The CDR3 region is CASSTPLTGGEFQFF. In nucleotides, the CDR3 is TGTGCCAGCAGCACACCTCTGACAGGGGGCGAGTTCCAGTTCTTC.

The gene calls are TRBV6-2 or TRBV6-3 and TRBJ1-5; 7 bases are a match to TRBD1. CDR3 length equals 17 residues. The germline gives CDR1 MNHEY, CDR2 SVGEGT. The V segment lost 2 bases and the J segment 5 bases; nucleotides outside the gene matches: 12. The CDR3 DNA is TGTGCCAGCAGTTACCTCCCCCCAGGGGGAGGGGATCAGCCCCAGCATTTT. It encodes CASSYLPPGGGDQPQHF.

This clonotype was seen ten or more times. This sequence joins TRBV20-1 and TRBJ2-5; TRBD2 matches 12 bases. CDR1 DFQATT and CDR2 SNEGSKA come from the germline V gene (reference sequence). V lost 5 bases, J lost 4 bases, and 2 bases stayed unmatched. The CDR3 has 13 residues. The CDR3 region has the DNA TGCAGTGCTGGACTAGCGGGGCTAGAGACCCAGTACTTC. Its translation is CSAGLAGLETQYF.

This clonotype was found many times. The chain's CDR3 is CASSQAQALSYEQYF. In DNA, the CDR3 is TGTGCCAGCAGCCAAGCCCAGGCTTTATCCTACGAGCAGTACTTC. The J gene is TRBJ2-7, the V gene TRBV4-2; D is unclear. The V end lost 1 base, the J end lost 1 base, and 11 bases lay between the germline ends. CDR1 is LGHNA and CDR2 is YNFKEQ in the germline V gene. The CDR3 is 15 amino acids.

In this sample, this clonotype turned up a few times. The CDR3: CASSEGRRRGYTF. For the CDR3, the DNA is TGTGCCAGCAGTGAAGGGCGGCGGAGAGGCTACACCTTC. This chain links TRBV25-1 with TRBJ1-2; D not resolved. Deletions cut 2 bases from V and 8 bases from J, with 12 bases between. The CDR3 consists of 13 residues. Per germline, CDR1 MGHDK and CDR2 SYGVNS.

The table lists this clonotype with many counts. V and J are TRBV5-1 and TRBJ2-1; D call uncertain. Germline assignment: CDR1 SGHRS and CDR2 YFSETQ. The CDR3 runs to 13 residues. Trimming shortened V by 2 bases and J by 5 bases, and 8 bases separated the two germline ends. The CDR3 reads CASSFRPDNEQFF. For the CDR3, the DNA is TGCGCCAGCAGCTTTCGTCCCGACAATGAGCAGTTCTTC. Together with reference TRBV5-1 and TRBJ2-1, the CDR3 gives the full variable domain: KAGVTQTPRYLIKTRGQQVTLSCSPISGHRSVSWYQQTPGQGLQFLFEYFSETQRNKGNFPGRFSGRQFSNSRSEMNVSTLELGDSALYLCASSFRPDNEQFFGPGTRLTVL.

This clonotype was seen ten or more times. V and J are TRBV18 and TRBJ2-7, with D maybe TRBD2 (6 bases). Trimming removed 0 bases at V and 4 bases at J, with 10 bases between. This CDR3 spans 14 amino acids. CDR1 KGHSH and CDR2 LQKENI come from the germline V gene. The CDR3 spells CASSPPGLEYEQYF. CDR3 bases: TGTGCCAGCTCACCACCGGGACTTGAATACGAGCAGTACTTC. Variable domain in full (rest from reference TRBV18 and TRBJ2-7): NAGVMQNPRHLVRRRGQEARLRCSPMKGHSHVYWYRQLPEEGLKFMVYLQKENIIDESGMPKERFSAEFPKEGPSILRIQQVVRGDSAAYFCASSPPGLEYEQYFGPGTRLTVT.

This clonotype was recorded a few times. The chain's CDR3 is CASSGTPNSPLHF. In DNA, the CDR3 is TGTGCCAGTTCAGGGACCCCTAATTCACCCCTCCACTTT. This sequence joins TRBV7-2 and TRBJ1-6; a weak D match, TRBD1 (5 bases). The germline V gene encodes CDR1 SGHTA and CDR2 FQGNSA. This CDR3 is built from 13 residues. Trimming pared 9 bases from V and 6 bases from J, leaving 12 bases between.

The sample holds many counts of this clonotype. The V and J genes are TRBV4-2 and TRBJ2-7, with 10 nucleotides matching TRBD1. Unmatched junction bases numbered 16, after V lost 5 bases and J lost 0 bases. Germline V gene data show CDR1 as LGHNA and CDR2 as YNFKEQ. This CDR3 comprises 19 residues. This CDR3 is CASSELGGQGLGASYEQYF. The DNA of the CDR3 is TGTGCCAGCAGCGAGCTTGGGGGACAGGGGCTGGGGGCCTCCTACGAGCAGTACTTC.

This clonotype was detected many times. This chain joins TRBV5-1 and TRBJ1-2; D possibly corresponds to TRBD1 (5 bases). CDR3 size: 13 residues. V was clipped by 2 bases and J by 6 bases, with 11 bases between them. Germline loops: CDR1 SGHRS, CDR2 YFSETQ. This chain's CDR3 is CASSFQGEDGYTF. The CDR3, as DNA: TGCGCCAGCAGCTTCCAGGGTGAGGATGGCTACACCTTC.

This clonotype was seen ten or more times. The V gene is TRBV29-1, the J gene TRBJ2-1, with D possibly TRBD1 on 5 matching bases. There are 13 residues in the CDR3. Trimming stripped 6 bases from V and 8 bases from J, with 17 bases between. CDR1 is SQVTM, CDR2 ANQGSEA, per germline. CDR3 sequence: CSVRAQSLDEQFF. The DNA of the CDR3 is TGCAGCGTCAGGGCACAAAGCTTAGATGAGCAGTTCTTC.

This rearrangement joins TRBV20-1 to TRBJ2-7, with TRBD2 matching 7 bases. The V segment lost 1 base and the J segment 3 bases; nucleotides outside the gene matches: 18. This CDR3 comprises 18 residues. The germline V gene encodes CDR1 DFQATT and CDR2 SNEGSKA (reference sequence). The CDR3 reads CSARVRGRAGLVNYEQYF. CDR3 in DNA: TGCAGTGCTAGAGTTCGTGGGAGGGCCGGTTTGGTAAACTACGAGCAGTACTTC.

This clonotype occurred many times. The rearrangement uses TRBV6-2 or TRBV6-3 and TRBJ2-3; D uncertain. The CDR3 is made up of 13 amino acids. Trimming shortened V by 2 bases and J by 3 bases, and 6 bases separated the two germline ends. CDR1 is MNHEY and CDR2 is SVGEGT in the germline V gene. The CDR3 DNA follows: TGTGCCAGCAGTTACGTGGCAACAGATACGCAGTATTTT. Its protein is CASSYVATDTQYF.

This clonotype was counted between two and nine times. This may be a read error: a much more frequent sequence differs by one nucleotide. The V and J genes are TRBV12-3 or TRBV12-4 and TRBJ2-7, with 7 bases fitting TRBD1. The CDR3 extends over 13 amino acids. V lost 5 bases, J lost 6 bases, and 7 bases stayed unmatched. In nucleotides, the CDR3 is TGTGCCAGCAGTCACGACAGGGTCCGCGAGCAGTACTTC. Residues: CASSHDRVREQYF.

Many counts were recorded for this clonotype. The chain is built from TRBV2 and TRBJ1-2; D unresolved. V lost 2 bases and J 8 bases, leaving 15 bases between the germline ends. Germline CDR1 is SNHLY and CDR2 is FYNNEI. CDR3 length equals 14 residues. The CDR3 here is CASSEPFRRRGYTF. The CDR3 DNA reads TGTGCCAGCAGTGAACCCTTCAGGCGGAGAGGCTACACCTTC.

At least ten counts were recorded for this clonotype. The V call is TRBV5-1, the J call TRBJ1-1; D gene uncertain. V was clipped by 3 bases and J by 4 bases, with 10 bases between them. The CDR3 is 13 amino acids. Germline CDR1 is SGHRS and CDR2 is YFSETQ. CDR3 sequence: CASSSVGSTEAFF. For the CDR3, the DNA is TGCGCCAGCAGCTCCGTGGGGAGCACTGAAGCTTTCTTT.

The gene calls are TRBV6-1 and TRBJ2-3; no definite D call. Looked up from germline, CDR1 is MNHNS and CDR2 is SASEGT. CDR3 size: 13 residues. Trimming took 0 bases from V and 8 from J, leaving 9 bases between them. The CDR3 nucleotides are TGTGCCAGCAGTGAAGCTGGAGCCCCTACGCAGTATTTT. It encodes CASSEAGAPTQYF.

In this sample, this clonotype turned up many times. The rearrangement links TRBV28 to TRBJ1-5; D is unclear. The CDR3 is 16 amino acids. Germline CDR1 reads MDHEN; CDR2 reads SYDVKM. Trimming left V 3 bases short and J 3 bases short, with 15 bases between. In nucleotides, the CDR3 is TGTGCCAGCAGTTTGAGGTTAGGTCTGATCAATCAGCCCCAGCATTTT. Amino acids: CASSLRLGLINQPQHF. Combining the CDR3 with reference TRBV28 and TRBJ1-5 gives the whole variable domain DVKVTQSSRYLVKRTGEKVFLECVQDMDHENMFWYRQDPGLGLRLIYFSYDVKMKEKGDIPEGYSVSREKKERFSLILESASTNQTSMYLCASSLRLGLINQPQHFGDGTRLSIL.

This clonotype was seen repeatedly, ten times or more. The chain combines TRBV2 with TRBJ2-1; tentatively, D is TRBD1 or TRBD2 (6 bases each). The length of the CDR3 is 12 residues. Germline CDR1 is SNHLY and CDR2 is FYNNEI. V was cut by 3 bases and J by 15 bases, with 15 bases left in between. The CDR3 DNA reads TGTGCCAGCAGTGATGAGGAGGGGGATGCGTTCTTC. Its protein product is CASSDEEGDAFF.

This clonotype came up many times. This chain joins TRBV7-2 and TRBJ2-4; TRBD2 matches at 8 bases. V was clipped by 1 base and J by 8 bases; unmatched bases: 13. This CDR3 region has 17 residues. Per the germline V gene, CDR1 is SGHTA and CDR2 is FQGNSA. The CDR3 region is CASSLGRWEREWDIQYF. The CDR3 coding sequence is TGTGCCAGCAGCTTAGGAAGGTGGGAGCGGGAGTGGGACATTCAGTACTTC.

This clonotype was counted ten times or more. The CDR3 here is CASSYRDRQHSPLHF. DNA for the CDR3: TGTGCCAGCAGTTACCGGGACAGGCAACATTCACCCCTCCACTTT. The rearrangement joins TRBV7-9 to TRBJ1-6, with 8 positions matching TRBD1. Germline V gene data show CDR1 as SEHNR and CDR2 as FQNEAQ (reference sequence). This CDR3 region has 15 residues. V trimming: 6 bases; J trimming: 8 bases; junction bases outside the gene matches: 9. The full variable domain, in which reference TRBV7-9 and TRBJ1-6 provide the parts outside the CDR3, is DTGVSQNPRHKITKRGQNVTFRCDPISEHNRLYWYRQTLGQGPEFLTYFQNEAQLEKSRLLSDRFSAERPKGSFSTLEIQRTEQGDSAMYLCASSYRDRQHSPLHFGNGTRLTVT.

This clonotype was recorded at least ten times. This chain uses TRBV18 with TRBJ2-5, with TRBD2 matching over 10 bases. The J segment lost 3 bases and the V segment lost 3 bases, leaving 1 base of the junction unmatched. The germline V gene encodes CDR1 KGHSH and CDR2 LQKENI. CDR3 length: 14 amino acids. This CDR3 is CASSPLAGEETQYF. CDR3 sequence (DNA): TGTGCCAGCTCACCGCTAGCGGGGGAAGAGACCCAGTACTTC.

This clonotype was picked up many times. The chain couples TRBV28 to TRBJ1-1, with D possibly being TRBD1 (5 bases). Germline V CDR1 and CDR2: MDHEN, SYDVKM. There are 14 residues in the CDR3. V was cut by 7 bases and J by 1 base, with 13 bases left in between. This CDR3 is CASISGRGNTEAFF. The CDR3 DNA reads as TGTGCCAGCATCTCGGGGCGGGGGAACACTGAAGCTTTCTTT.